Following are 27 T cell receptor beta chains from one sample sequenced in a study of shared clonotypes between healthy human individuals. Clones were sequenced by immunoSEQ multiplex PCR, and TCRdb holds only the in-frame ones, with some missing. Found here are over a million clones, roughly 96% of them singletons; the top ten hold approximately 1.2%. The sample consisted of naive CD4+ T cells sorted from blood. Subset reported: CD45RA+ positively selected. These receptors originate from a man between 25 and 39 years old in good health.

This clone has a single count. The genes are TRBV11-2 and TRBJ2-1, with 13 positions matching TRBD2. V lost 3 bases, J lost 3 bases, and 2 bases stayed unmatched. This CDR3 has 16 amino acids. Germline V gene sequence: CDR1 SGHAT, CDR2 FQNNGV. CDR3: CASSFGTSGNYNEQFF. CDR3 DNA sequence: TGTGCCAGCAGCTTCGGGACTAGCGGGAACTACAATGAGCAGTTCTTC.

The J gene is TRBJ2-1, the V gene TRBV28, with TRBD2 identical over 10 bases. This CDR3 comprises 16 residues. CDR1 is MDHEN, CDR2 SYDVKM, per germline. The ends lost 7 bases at V and 3 bases at J; junction bases unmatched: 9. In DNA form, the CDR3 reads TGTGCCAGCACCCGGACTAGCGGATTTCTCTACAATGAGCAGTTCTTC. This translates into CASTRTSGFLYNEQFF. The variable domain in full, with the rest retrieved from reference TRBV28 and TRBJ2-1, is DVKVTQSSRYLVKRTGEKVFLECVQDMDHENMFWYRQDPGLGLRLIYFSYDVKMKEKGDIPEGYSVSREKKERFSLILESASTNQTSMYLCASTRTSGFLYNEQFFGPGTRLTVL.

Remarks on this clone: The conserved phenylalanine or tryptophan is not found at the CDR3 terminus, so this likely reflects a read error. It is unclear where the CDR3 begins or ends on the DNA, so no DNA is shown, and the CDR3 is as TCRdb lists it. The V and J genes are TRBV2 and TRBJ1-1. The CDR3 length is 10 residues, termini included. Germline values: CDR1 SNHLY, CDR2 FYNNEI. Here the CDR3 reads CASSETRELL.

CDR3 region: CASSDGTGPYNEQFF. The CDR3, as DNA: TGTGCCAGCAGTGACGGGACAGGGCCCTACAATGAGCAGTTCTTC. The V gene is TRBV6-1, the J gene TRBJ2-1; TRBD1 matches at 9 bases. Germline V gives CDR1 MNHNS, CDR2 SASEGT. CDR3 length: 15 amino acids. V trimming: 3 bases; J trimming: 2 bases; junction bases outside the gene matches: 2.

This chain links TRBV6-6 with TRBJ2-7; possible D gene TRBD2, 5 bases. V was cut by 7 bases and J by 5 bases, with 12 bases left in between. Per the germline V gene, CDR1 is MNHNY and CDR2 is SVGAGI (reference sequence). CDR3 length: 12 residues. The CDR3 is CASTGRGDEQYF. The CDR3 DNA is TGTGCCAGCACTGGCCGGGGAGACGAGCAGTACTTC.

V is TRBV11-3 and J is TRBJ2-7, with no clear D. The CDR3 runs to 14 residues. The V end was cut by 2 bases, the J end by 2 bases, with 10 bases between. In germline, CDR1 is SGHNT, CDR2 YENEEA. The CDR3, as DNA: TGTGCCAGCAGCTTATTTCACACCACCTACGAGCAGTACTTC. This gives the protein CASSLFHTTYEQYF.

The rearrangement uses TRBV27 and TRBJ1-2; no clear D gene. Germline CDR1 is MNHEY and CDR2 is SMNVEV (reference sequence). The CDR3 has 13 residues. V was pared by 3 bases and J by 2 bases, with 7 bases between. The DNA for the CDR3 is TGTGCCAGCAGTTTCTCGTCGAACTATGGCTACACCTTC. It codes for CASSFSSNYGYTF.

The V call is TRBV2, the J call TRBJ2-5; the D gene is possibly TRBD1 (5 bases). The CDR3 runs 16 residues. Per germline, CDR1 SNHLY and CDR2 FYNNEI. The V end was cut by 7 bases, the J end by 2 bases, with 20 bases between. DNA of the CDR3: TGTGCCAGCAACCCTCGTCACCAGGGCCTACAAGAGACCCAGTACTTC. This codes for CASNPRHQGLQETQYF.

This clone is a singleton in its sample. The rearrangement joins TRBV7-9 to TRBJ1-5, with D tentatively TRBD1 (6 bases). Germline V gene data show CDR1 as SEHNR and CDR2 as FQNEAQ (reference sequence). The CDR3 is 14 residues long. The ends were cut back, 5 bases at V and 3 bases at J, with 11 bases in the middle. DNA for the CDR3: TGTGCCAGCAGCCTTACAGGGAACAATCAGCCCCAGCATTTT. Its protein is CASSLTGNNQPQHF.

The chain is built from TRBV28 and TRBJ2-7; no reliable D call. Germline loops: CDR1 MDHEN, CDR2 SYDVKM. The CDR3 is made up of 13 amino acids. Trimming stripped 1 base from V and 7 bases from J, with 11 bases between. The CDR3 here is CASSLYGNLEQYF. The CDR3 region has the DNA TGTGCCAGCAGTTTATACGGAAACTTGGAGCAGTACTTC.

Comment on this clone: The same CDR3 arises from other DNA sequences in this sample as well. This chain uses TRBV7-8 with TRBJ2-7; 7 nucleotides match TRBD2. The J segment lost 2 bases and the V segment lost 0 bases, leaving 1 base of the junction unmatched. This CDR3 spans 14 amino acids. Germline CDR1 is SGHVS and CDR2 is FQNEAQ. The CDR3 sequence is CASSLAGGPYEQYF. The CDR3 region has the DNA TGTGCCAGCAGCTTAGCGGGAGGGCCCTACGAGCAGTACTTC.

The chain is built from TRBV5-4 and TRBJ2-5; possible D gene TRBD1, 5 bases. Germline V lookup: CDR1 SGHNT, CDR2 YYREEE (reference sequence). V shed 5 bases and J shed 0 bases, with 8 bases lying between them. The length of the CDR3 is 13 residues. Here the CDR3 DNA reads TGTGCCAGCAGAAAGACAGACCAAGAGACCCAGTACTTC. It yields the protein CASRKTDQETQYF.

This rearrangement joins TRBV6-5 to TRBJ1-1; D perhaps matches TRBD1 (5 bases). Per germline, CDR1 MNHEY and CDR2 SVGAGI. The CDR3 totals 14 residues. With 4 bases removed from V and 4 bases from J, the gap between germline ends came to 13 bases. The CDR3 loop is CASSLRDSGTEAFF. CDR3 sequence (DNA): TGTGCCAGCAGTTTACGCGACAGCGGCACTGAAGCTTTCTTT.

The genes are TRBV29-1 and TRBJ1-2; unclear D gene. The CDR3 is 14 residues long. Per germline, CDR1 SQVTM and CDR2 ANQGSEA. V dropped 7 bases and J dropped 4 bases, with 19 bases sitting between them. CDR3 DNA sequence: TGCAGCGCTGGGCACCTCCCTTTGGTCTATGGCTACACCTTC. It specifies CSAGHLPLVYGYTF.

The CDR3 here is CASSYSLRGPNYGYTF. The CDR3 DNA follows: TGTGCCAGCAGTTACTCTTTGAGGGGGCCTAACTATGGCTACACCTTC. The chain joins TRBV6-5 to TRBJ1-2; TRBD1 aligns across 7 bases. V shed 0 bases and J 0 bases; nucleotides not matched to a gene: 4. Germline values: CDR1 MNHEY, CDR2 SVGAGI. The CDR3 runs 16 residues.

The chain links TRBV7-8 to TRBJ2-7; D remains unclear. Trimming removed 2 bases from V and 2 bases from J, with 13 bases in between. Per germline, CDR1 SGHVS and CDR2 FQNEAQ. The CDR3 has 15 amino acids. The CDR3 sequence: CASSLTPYPPYEQYF. The CDR3 nucleotides are TGTGCCAGCAGCTTAACCCCTTACCCTCCCTACGAGCAGTACTTC.

V is TRBV30 and J is TRBJ1-1, with D uncertain. This CDR3 comprises 14 residues. Trimming cost V 1 base and J 4 bases, with 13 bases left between them. Germline values: CDR1 GTSNPN, CDR2 SVGIG (reference sequence). The CDR3 coding sequence is TGTGCCTGGAGTGACCTGGGTGTGGCCACTGAAGCTTTCTTT. It specifies CAWSDLGVATEAFF.

The chain carries TRBV6-1 and TRBJ2-1; 11 nucleotides line up with TRBD2. Germline V gene sequence: CDR1 MNHNS, CDR2 SASEGT. J lost 10 bases, V lost 0 bases, and 8 bases had no gene match. The CDR3 loop spans 16 amino acids. The CDR3, as DNA: TGTGCCAGCAGTGAAGCGGGAGTAGCGGGAGGGTACGAGCAGTTCTTC. Amino acids: CASSEAGVAGGYEQFF.

CDR3 DNA sequence: TGTGCCAGCAGCCCCGACAGGGGGGGAGAGTTCTTC. Amino acids: CASSPDRGGEFF. The rearrangement joins TRBV7-8 to TRBJ2-1; 9 bases match TRBD1. Germline V lookup: CDR1 SGHVS, CDR2 FQNEAQ. CDR3 length equals 12 residues. Germline trimming cut 5 bases from V and 14 bases from J; bases unmatched to any gene: 7.

The chain couples TRBV28 to TRBJ2-1; no definite D call. CDR1 and CDR2 from the germline V gene are MDHEN and SYDVKM. The CDR3 runs 15 residues. V lost 3 bases, J lost 4 bases, and 13 bases lay in between. The CDR3 nucleotides are TGTGCCAGCAGTTTTGGCGGTGGGGTATACAATGAGCAGTTCTTC. It is translated as CASSFGGGVYNEQFF.

The rearrangement uses TRBV18 and TRBJ1-1; D gene uncertain. The CDR3 sequence is 16 residues long. With 4 bases removed from V and 0 bases from J, the gap between germline ends came to 15 bases. The germline CDR1 and CDR2 sequences are KGHSH and LQKENI. CDR3 region: CASSQILGDLNTEAFF. DNA for the CDR3: TGTGCCAGCTCACAGATCCTGGGAGACCTGAACACTGAAGCTTTCTTT.

This clone was recorded only once. The chain is built from TRBV11-3 and TRBJ2-5; no firm D call. The CDR3 contains 13 residues. Looked up from germline, CDR1 is SGHNT and CDR2 is YENEEA. Trimming removed 5 bases from V and 4 bases from J, with 11 bases in between. The CDR3 DNA is TGTGCCAGCAGCCCGCCAGGAAGAGAGACCCAGTACTTC. Amino acid sequence: CASSPPGRETQYF.

This clone was detected only once. The chain employs TRBV7-2 and TRBJ2-4; no reliable D call. Germline V lookup: CDR1 SGHTA, CDR2 FQGNSA. CDR3 length: 18 amino acids. V gave up 3 bases and J gave up 0 bases, with 18 bases separating them. This CDR3 reads CASSLAGVTSAAKNIQYF. The CDR3 bases are TGTGCCAGCAGCTTGGCCGGCGTGACATCTGCAGCCAAAAACATTCAGTACTTC.

The chain links TRBV7-4 to TRBJ2-2; the D gene could be TRBD1 or TRBD2 (5 bases each). Germline CDR1 reads SGHVT; CDR2 reads SQSDAQ. With 0 bases removed from V and 4 bases from J, the gap between germline ends came to 18 bases. CDR3 length equals 18 residues. The chain's CDR3 is CASSLAFDLGESTGELFF. CDR3 sequence (DNA): TGTGCCAGCAGCTTAGCGTTTGATCTGGGGGAGTCCACCGGGGAGCTGTTTTTT.

The chain's CDR3 is CASSLAQTGSNEQFF. CDR3 in DNA: TGTGCCAGCAGCTTAGCGCAGACCGGGAGCAATGAGCAGTTCTTC. This chain joins TRBV7-8 and TRBJ2-1; tentative D call: TRBD2 (6 bases). The V end was cut by 0 bases, the J end by 6 bases, with 12 bases between. The CDR3 is made up of 15 amino acids. Germline CDR1 and CDR2: SGHVS and FQNEAQ.

The chain couples TRBV6-5 to TRBJ2-7; possibly TRBD2 for D (5 bases). The CDR3 length is 13 residues. The germline V gene has CDR1 MNHEY and CDR2 SVGAGI. V dropped 6 bases and J dropped 6 bases, with 15 bases sitting between them. CDR3 loop: CASRRPGSREQYF. The CDR3 nucleotides are TGTGCCAGCAGACGACCGGGATCCCGCGAGCAGTACTTC.

Worth noting for this clone: Other nucleotide sequences from this sample produce the same CDR3. This chain joins TRBV7-2 and TRBJ2-6; unclear D gene. Germline V gene sequence: CDR1 SGHTA, CDR2 FQGNSA. The CDR3 is 13 residues long. V was trimmed by 3 bases and J by 3 bases, leaving 3 bases between them. This chain's CDR3 is CASSFGGANVLTF. The CDR3 DNA is TGTGCCAGCAGCTTTGGTGGGGCCAACGTCCTGACTTTC.